This TCR beta chain was identified in a study of human T cells and chemical hapten exposure. Looking at the study overall: Patch tests put 0.01% DPC on the upper back, and the results were checked at 6 days. Findings and limits, study-wide: Expanded TCRs produced significantly more large CDR3 similarity clusters than controls did.

A word on this clonotype: The antigen is unknown. A much larger clone is a single base away; this may be a read error.

The time point was: patch test 3, about 24 weeks after DPC sensitization. Stated treatment: therapeutic diphenylcyclopropenone sensitization with weekly scalp DPC. The CDR3 sequence is 13 residues long. Germline V gives CDR1 DFQATT, CDR2 SNEGSKA (reference sequence). TCRdb ran MiXCR on the RACE reads and lists one entry per CDR3 protein. The sample contains around 27,000 distinct CDR3 sequences, 4.5% to 7.5% of which appear only once. The sample consisted of whole blood, taken in connection with sensitization to the hapten diphenylcyclopropenone (DPC). The chain is built from TRBV20-1 and TRBJ2-3, with 9 bases matching TRBD2. The clonotype originates from a man aged 25-45 years with alopecia areata. Some clones in this sample may be carry-over from other donors' samples. The CDR3 here is CSAEAGGTVTQYF. CDR3 sequence (DNA): TGCAGTGCTGAAGCGGGAGGCACAGTTACGCAGTATTTT.